This TCR beta chain was sequenced in a study of CD8+ T cells in alopecia areata (dated by TCRdb to 2016 to 2019). About the investigation overall: Treated patients were enrolled in an open-label pilot trial of oral tofacitinib, 5 to 10 mg twice daily, for moderate-to-severe alopecia areata. Biopsies were taken from tofacitinib-treated patients at baseline and again at 4 and 24 weeks into treatment, and several of those patients also had a later scalp biopsy. High-throughput TCRbeta sequencing was used to examine T cell clonal expansion in alopecia areata in both the C3H/HeJ mouse model and human patients. immunoSEQ multiplex PCR using 35 Vbeta forward primers and 13 Jbeta reverse primers was used to amplify TCRbeta CDR3 regions. The RNA source kit depended on sample type: the PAXgene miRNA kit for fixed scalp, the miRNeasy kit for PBMCs, and the RNeasy kit for mouse skin. Human TCRbeta sequencing covered scalp tissue and sorted CD4+ and CD8+ peripheral blood T cells from patchy and totalis/universalis alopecia areata patients and healthy controls. Patients received tofacitinib for 6 to 18 months and were then followed off drug for 6 months to check for delayed response and recurrence. Scalp clonality was compared across normal scalp (n=4), patchy alopecia areata scalp (n=8), and alopecia totalis/universalis scalp (n=8). Study-wide findings and limitations: Unlike mouse skin, where gammadelta T cells dominate, normal human skin contains resident alphabeta T cells that get sequenced too, which complicates analysis of the scalp TCR repertoire. Compared with mice, TCR sequences shared between patients were less clear, possibly partly because of HLA diversity across the patient population. Higher clonality and more expanded CD8+ clones were observed in lesional scalp than in normal scalp, particularly in alopecia totalis/universalis, a finding suggestive of antigenic drive.

Taken with the paper, the label for time point translates to: baseline before oral tofacitinib. Peripheral blood and lesional scalp punch biopsies were obtained from patients with alopecia areata. After PBMCs were isolated by density centrifugation and stained for CD3, CD4 and CD8, a FACSAria was used to sort CD4+ and CD8+ T cells. The CDR3 goes from the cysteine to the phenylalanine over 15 residues. The kept DNA is CDR3 alone, 45 bases in frame from the first base. V sheds 0 bases and J sheds 10 bases, leaving 19 bases between their ends. Based on the germline V gene, the CDR1 and CDR2 sequences are SGHRS and YFSETQ. The method behind the library was the immunoSEQ multiplex PCR assay. For TCR sequencing, RNA was extracted from every sample and reverse transcribed into cDNA to serve as template. SuperScript III was used to make first-strand cDNA, primed with a 2:1 mix of oligo-dT and random hexamers. Amplification bias was assessed with a synthetic immune receptor repertoire, and residual bias was removed computationally. The authors' analysis ran thus. Raw reads were preprocessed to remove errors, and CDR3 was defined according to IMGT conventions as the region from the conserved cysteine to phenylalanine. To get clonality, Shannon entropy was normalized by log2 of the number of productive unique TCRs and the result was subtracted from 1. Whether scalp clones were CD4 or CD8 was inferred by matching scalp TCRbeta sequences against CD4 and CD8 repertoires sorted from blood. TCRdb carries this immuneACCESS record with in-frame sequences only. Its versions omit some clonotypes, under half of them owing to an unresolved V gene in the studies checked, with the rest unexplained. V and J calls and clone size are as listed in that table; D and trimming were resolved from the DNA. This sample comprises roughly 200,000 clones, about 63% of them detected only once. The ten largest clones take up under 2% of the sample.

Points on this clone: It has no known antigen specificity. No much larger clonotype is one base removed from it; base qualities were not supplied.

The TCR comes from a human donor with alopecia areata. Here the sequenced sample was CD4+ T cells sorted from blood, taken at week 0. The rearrangement joined TRBV5-1 to TRBJ1-2, with the D gene not confidently named. Read as DNA, the sequence is TGCGCCAGCAGCTTGGGTGCCCTCCAAAGTATCTCCTACACCTTC. Translated, this is CASSLGALQSISYTF.